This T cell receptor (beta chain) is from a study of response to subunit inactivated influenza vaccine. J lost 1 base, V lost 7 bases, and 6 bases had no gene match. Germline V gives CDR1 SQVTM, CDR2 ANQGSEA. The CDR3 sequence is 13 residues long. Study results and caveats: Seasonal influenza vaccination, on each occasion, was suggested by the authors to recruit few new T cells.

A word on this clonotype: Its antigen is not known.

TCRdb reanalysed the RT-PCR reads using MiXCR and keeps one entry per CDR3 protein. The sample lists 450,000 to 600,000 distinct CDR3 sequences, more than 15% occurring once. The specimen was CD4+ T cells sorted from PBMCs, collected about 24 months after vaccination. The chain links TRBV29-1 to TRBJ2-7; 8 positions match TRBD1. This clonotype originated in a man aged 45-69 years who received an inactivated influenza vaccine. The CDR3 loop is CSAKDRVSYEQYF. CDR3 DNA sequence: TGCAGCGCTAAGGACAGGGTGTCCTACGAGCAGTACTTC.